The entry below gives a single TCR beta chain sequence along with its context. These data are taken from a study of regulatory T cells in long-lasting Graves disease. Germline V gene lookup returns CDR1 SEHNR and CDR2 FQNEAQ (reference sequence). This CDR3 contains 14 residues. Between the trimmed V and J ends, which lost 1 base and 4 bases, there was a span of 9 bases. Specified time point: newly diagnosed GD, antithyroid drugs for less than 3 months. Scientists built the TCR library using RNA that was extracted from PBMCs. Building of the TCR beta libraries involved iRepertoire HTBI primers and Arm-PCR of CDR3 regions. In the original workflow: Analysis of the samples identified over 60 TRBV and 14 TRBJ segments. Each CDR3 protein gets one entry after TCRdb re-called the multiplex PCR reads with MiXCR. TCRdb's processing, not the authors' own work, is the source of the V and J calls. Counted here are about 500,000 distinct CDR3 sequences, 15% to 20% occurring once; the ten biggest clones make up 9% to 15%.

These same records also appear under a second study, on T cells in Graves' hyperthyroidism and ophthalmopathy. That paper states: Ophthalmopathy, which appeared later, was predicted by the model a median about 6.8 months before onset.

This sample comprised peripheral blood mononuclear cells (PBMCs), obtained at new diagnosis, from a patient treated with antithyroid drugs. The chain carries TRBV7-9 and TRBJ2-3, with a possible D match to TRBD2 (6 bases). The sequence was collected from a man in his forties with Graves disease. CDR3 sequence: CASSLESSADTQYF. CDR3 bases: TGTGCCAGCAGCTTAGAATCTAGCGCAGATACGCAGTATTTT.